Below, one TCR beta chain is given with its context. The junction had 11 bases not matched to a gene; V was cut back by 4 bases and J by 5 bases. Looked up from germline, CDR1 is SGHTA and CDR2 is FQGNSA. This CDR3 spans 16 amino acids. TCRdb keeps only in-frame clones here, not all; method: immunoSEQ multiplex PCR. The sample has roughly 56,000 clones; around 97% are singletons. The sample originates from a study of siplizumab effects on memory and regulatory T cells. The receptor was isolated from a human donor in good health. This chain uses TRBV7-2 with TRBJ2-7; TRBD1 agrees at 10 bases. The sequencing sample was made of naive CD8+ T cells sorted from blood. Written as DNA, the CDR3 is TGTGCCAGCAGCTCTAGCTTCGGACAGGGGGTCGACGAGCAGTACTTC. This encodes CASSSSFGQGVDEQYF.